What follows are 13 T cell receptor beta chains derived from one specimen sequenced in a study of Ad26.COV2.S vaccination and SARS-CoV-2 variants. Sample treatment: about 20 received Ad26.COV2.S at low or high dose, single or two shots; roughly 5 received placebo; per-sample allocation not given. Sampling occurred on day 63 after the first vaccine or placebo injection. The table came from immunoSEQ multiplex PCR; TCRdb's copy has only in-frame clones and leaves some out. The table includes 440,000 or so clones, roughly nine tenths detected once. The sequencing used peripheral blood, collected in a trial of Ad26.COV2.S vaccine versus placebo. The receptors originated from a person aged 18-60 years who received the Ad26.COV2.S COVID-19 vaccine or a placebo.

This clone was counted a single time. The chain carries TRBV7-9 and TRBJ1-1, with D uncertain. Germline V gene sequence: CDR1 SEHNR, CDR2 FQNEAQ (reference sequence). This CDR3 comprises 14 residues. Deletions cut 5 bases from V and 1 base from J, with 11 bases between. The CDR3: CASSIPSPNTEAFF. In DNA form, the CDR3 reads TGTGCCAGCAGCATACCTTCGCCGAACACTGAAGCTTTCTTT.

The CDR3 protein is CAAGTGRALHF. Here the CDR3 DNA reads TGTGCCGCTGGCACGGGTCGTGCCCTCCACTTT. The chain joins TRBV6-5 to TRBJ1-6; D gene uncertain. The germline V gene has CDR1 MNHEY and CDR2 SVGAGI. Between the trimmed V and J ends, which lost 11 bases and 14 bases, there was a span of 16 bases. The CDR3 consists of 11 residues.

V is TRBV20-1 and J is TRBJ1-4; no definite D call. The V and J ends lost 3 bases and 3 bases respectively, with 14 bases between them. This CDR3 contains 15 residues. Germline lookup yields CDR1 DFQATT and CDR2 SNEGSKA (reference sequence). The CDR3 sequence is CSASHLSSSNEKLFF. Written as DNA, the CDR3 is TGCAGTGCTAGTCATCTGTCCTCTTCTAATGAAAAACTGTTTTTT.

The chain couples TRBV19 to TRBJ2-3, with D hard to call. In germline, CDR1 is LNHDA, CDR2 SQIVND (reference sequence). Trimming took 3 bases from V and 3 from J, leaving 10 bases between them. The CDR3 extends over 14 amino acids. The chain's CDR3 is CASSMGSQTDTQYF. The CDR3, as DNA: TGTGCCAGTAGTATGGGTAGTCAGACAGATACGCAGTATTTT. Combining the CDR3 with reference TRBV19 and TRBJ2-3 gives the whole variable domain DGGITQSPKYLFRKEGQNVTLSCEQNLNHDAMYWYRQDPGQGLRLIYYSQIVNDFQKGDIAEGYSVSREKKESFPLTVTSAQKNPTAFYLCASSMGSQTDTQYFGPGTRLTVL.

This rearrangement joins TRBV7-9 to TRBJ1-1, with D unclear. This CDR3 spans 17 amino acids. Germline CDR1 reads SEHNR; CDR2 reads FQNEAQ (reference sequence). V was pared by 1 base and J by 7 bases, with 22 bases between. The CDR3: CASSLERRSGGVREAFF. The CDR3, as DNA: TGTGCCAGCAGCTTAGAAAGGAGGAGCGGTGGGGTTCGTGAAGCTTTCTTT.

The chain couples TRBV27 to TRBJ2-2; no clear D. This CDR3 is built from 16 residues. Germline-derived CDR1 and CDR2 are MNHEY and SMNVEV (reference sequence). V lost 5 bases and J 0 bases, leaving 13 bases between the germline ends. The CDR3 is CASSGRRNPNTGELFF. CDR3 coding DNA: TGTGCCAGCAGTGGCAGGAGAAACCCGAACACCGGGGAGCTGTTTTTT.

The genes are TRBV7-6 and TRBJ1-6; 9 bases line up with TRBD1. The junction had 1 base not matched to a gene; V was cut back by 1 base and J by 9 bases. Germline CDR1 and CDR2: SGHVS and FNYEAQ. The CDR3 is made up of 14 amino acids. The CDR3 DNA is TGTGCCAGCAGCTTAGGGGACAGGGTTTCACCCCTCCACTTT. It specifies CASSLGDRVSPLHF.

V and J are TRBV6-4 and TRBJ1-2; 8 positions match TRBD1. Looked up from germline, CDR1 is MRHNA and CDR2 is SNTAGT. There are 13 residues in the CDR3. The V gene end was trimmed by 6 bases and the J gene end by 8 bases; junction bases not matched to a gene: 8. CDR3: CASSPAGGVGYTF. The DNA for the CDR3 is TGTGCCAGCAGCCCCGCAGGGGGCGTAGGCTACACCTTC.

The chain recombines TRBV5-8 with TRBJ2-5; perhaps TRBD2 as D (5 bases). This CDR3 region has 16 residues. Germline lookup yields CDR1 SGHTS and CDR2 YDEGEE. Trimming cost V 2 bases and J 2 bases, with 16 bases left between them. This CDR3 reads CASSFRGARTQETQYF. DNA for the CDR3: TGTGCCAGCAGCTTTCGGGGAGCAAGGACTCAAGAGACCCAGTACTTC.

The chain has TRBV30 and TRBJ1-3; 8 bases line up with TRBD1. The germline V gene has CDR1 GTSNPN and CDR2 SVGIG (reference sequence). The CDR3 is 16 amino acids. Unmatched junction bases numbered 5, after V lost 0 bases and J lost 1 base. In DNA, the CDR3 is TGTGCCTGGAGTGTACGACAGGGGTATTCTGGAAACACCATATATTTT. Translating it yields CAWSVRQGYSGNTIYF.

This sequence joins TRBV7-8 and TRBJ2-3, with D possibly matching TRBD2 (5 bases). CDR1 and CDR2 from the germline V gene are SGHVS and FQNEAQ. Trimming shortened V by 5 bases and J by 0 bases, and 18 bases separated the two germline ends. There are 17 residues in the CDR3. Here the CDR3 reads CASSTRVEAASTDTQYF. The CDR3 bases are TGTGCCAGCAGCACTAGGGTGGAGGCCGCTAGCACAGATACGCAGTATTTT.

The chain is built from TRBV5-1 and TRBJ1-5, with 7 bases lining up with TRBD1. Germline V gene lookup returns CDR1 SGHRS and CDR2 YFSETQ. The junction had 6 bases not matched to a gene; V was cut back by 0 bases and J by 6 bases. CDR3 size: 15 residues. The CDR3, as DNA: TGCGCCAGCAGCTTGGGCGGACAGGTGTTTCAGCCCCAGCATTTT. This gives the protein CASSLGGQVFQPQHF.

The chain recombines TRBV6-5 with TRBJ1-2, with D possibly being TRBD1 (6 bases). The germline V gene has CDR1 MNHEY and CDR2 SVGAGI. CDR3 length equals 15 residues. The V end lost 1 base, the J end lost 2 bases, and 11 bases lay between the germline ends. The chain's CDR3 is CASSYLTGPNYGYTF. The CDR3 nucleotides read TGTGCCAGCAGTTACTTAACAGGGCCGAACTATGGCTACACCTTC.